This TCR beta chain was sequenced for a study of T cell repertoires in cytomegalovirus infection. Each CDR3 protein gets one entry after TCRdb re-called the reads with MiXCR. The sample has fewer than 200,000 distinct CDR3 sequences, roughly 9.8% seen once. The V gene's germline CDR1 is MDHEN and CDR2 SYDVKM. The CDR3 is 12 residues long. V dropped 5 bases and J dropped 1 base, with 3 bases sitting between them. This clonotype was observed at least ten times. Material: PBMCs. The chain combines TRBV28 with TRBJ1-5; D uncertain. The receptor's source is a human donor in good health (CMV status not recorded). Some clones in this sample may be carry-over from other donors' samples. The CDR3 DNA is TGTGCCAGCAGTGTAAGCAATCAGCCCCAGCATTTT. Protein: CASSVSNQPQHF.